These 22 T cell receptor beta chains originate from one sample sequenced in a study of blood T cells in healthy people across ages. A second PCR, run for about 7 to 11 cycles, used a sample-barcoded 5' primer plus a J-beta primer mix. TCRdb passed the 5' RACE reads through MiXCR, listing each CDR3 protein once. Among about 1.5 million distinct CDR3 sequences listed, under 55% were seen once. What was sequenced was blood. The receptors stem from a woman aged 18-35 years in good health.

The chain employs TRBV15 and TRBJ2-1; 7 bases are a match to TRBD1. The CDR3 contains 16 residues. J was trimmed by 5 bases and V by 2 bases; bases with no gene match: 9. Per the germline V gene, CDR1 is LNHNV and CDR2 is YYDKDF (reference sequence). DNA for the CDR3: TGTGCCACCAGCAGATTAACAGGGGCGCGGGACAATGAGCAGTTCTTC. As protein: CATSRLTGARDNEQFF.

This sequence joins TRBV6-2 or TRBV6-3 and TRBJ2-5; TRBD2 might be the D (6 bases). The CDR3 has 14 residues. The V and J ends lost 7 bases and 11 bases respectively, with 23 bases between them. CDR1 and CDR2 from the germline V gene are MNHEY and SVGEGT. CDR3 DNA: TGTGCCAGCACAATCGGGGAGGAGACAAATGAGCAGTACTTC. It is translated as CASTIGEETNEQYF.

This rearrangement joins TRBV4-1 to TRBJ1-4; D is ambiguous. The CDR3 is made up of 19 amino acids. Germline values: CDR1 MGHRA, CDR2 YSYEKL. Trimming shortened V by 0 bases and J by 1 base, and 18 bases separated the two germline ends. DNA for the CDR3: TGCGCCAGCAGCCAAGATGGTGGGGAGTCGGGTGTAACTAATGAAAAACTGTTTTTT. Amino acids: CASSQDGGESGVTNEKLFF.

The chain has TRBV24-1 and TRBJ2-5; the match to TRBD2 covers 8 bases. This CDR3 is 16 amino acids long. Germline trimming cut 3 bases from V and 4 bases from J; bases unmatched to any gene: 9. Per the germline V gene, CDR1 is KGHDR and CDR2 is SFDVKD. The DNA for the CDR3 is TGTGCCACCAGTGATCCTAGGACGGGAGGGGGAGAGACCCAGTACTTC. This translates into CATSDPRTGGGETQYF.

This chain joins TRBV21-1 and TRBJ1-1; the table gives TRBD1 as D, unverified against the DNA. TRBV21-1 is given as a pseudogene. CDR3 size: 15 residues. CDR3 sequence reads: CASSKGGQLNTEAFF. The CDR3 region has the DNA TGTGCCAGCAGCAAGGGGGGACAGTTGAACACTGAAGCTTTCTTT.

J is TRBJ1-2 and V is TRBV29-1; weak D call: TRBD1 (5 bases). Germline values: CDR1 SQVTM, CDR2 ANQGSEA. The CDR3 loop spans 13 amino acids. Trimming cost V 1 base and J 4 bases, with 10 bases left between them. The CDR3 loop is CSVEVSRGYGYTF. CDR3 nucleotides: TGCAGCGTTGAAGTTAGTAGGGGCTATGGCTACACCTTC.

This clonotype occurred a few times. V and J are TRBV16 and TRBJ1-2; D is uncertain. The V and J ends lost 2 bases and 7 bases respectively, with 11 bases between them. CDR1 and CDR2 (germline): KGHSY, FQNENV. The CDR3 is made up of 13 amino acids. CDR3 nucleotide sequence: TGTGCCAGCAGCCAAAGGTTGGTGGGTGGCTACACCTTC. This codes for CASSQRLVGGYTF.

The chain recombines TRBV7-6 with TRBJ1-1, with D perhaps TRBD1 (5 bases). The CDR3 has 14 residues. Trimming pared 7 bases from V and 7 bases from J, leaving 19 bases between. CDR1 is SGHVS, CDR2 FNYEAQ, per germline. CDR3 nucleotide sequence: TGTGCCAGCAAAGGGACGCGTTCTGCCTTTGAAGCTTTCTTT. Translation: CASKGTRSAFEAFF.

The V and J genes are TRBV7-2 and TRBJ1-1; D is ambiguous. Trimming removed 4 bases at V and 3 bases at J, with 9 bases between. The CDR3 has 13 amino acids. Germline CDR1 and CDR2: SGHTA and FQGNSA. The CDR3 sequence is CASSSMFYTEAFF. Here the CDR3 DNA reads TGTGCCAGCAGCTCAATGTTCTACACTGAAGCTTTCTTT.

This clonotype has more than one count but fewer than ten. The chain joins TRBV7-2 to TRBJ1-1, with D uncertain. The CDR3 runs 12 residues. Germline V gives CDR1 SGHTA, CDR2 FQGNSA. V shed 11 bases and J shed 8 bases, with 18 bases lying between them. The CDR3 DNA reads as TGTGCCTCAAGCGTTTTAGGTTGGGAAGCTTTCTTT. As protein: CASSVLGWEAFF.

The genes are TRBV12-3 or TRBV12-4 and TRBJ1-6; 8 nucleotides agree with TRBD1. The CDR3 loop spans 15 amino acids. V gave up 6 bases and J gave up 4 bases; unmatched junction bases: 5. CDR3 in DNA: TGTGCCAGCAGAGGACAGGGCCGTTATAATTCACCCCTCCACTTT. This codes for CASRGQGRYNSPLHF.

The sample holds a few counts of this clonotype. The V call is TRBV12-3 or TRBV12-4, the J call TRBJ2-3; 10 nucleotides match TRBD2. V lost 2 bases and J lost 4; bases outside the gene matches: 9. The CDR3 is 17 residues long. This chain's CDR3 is CASSLPSLAGVPDTQYF. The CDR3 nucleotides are TGTGCCAGCAGTTTACCGTCTCTAGCGGGAGTACCAGATACGCAGTATTTT.

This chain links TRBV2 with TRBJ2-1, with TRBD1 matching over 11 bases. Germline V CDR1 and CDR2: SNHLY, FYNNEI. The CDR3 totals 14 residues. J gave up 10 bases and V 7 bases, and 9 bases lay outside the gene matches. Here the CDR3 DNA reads TGTGCCAGCAACCTTGGACAGGGGGCGAACGAGCAGTTCTTC. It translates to CASNLGQGANEQFF.

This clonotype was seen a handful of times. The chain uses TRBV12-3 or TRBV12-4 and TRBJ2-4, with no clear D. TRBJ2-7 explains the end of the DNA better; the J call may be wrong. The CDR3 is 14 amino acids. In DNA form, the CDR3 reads TGTGCCAGCAGTTTCTGGCGGTCAAATGACGAGCAGTACTTC. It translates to CASSFWRSNDEQYF.

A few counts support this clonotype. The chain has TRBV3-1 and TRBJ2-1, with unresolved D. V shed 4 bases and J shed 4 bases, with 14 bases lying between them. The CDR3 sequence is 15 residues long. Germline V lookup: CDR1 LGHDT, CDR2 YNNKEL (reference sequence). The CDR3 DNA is TGTGCCAGCAGCCCTTTTGATACAGCGTACAATGAGCAGTTCTTC. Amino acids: CASSPFDTAYNEQFF.

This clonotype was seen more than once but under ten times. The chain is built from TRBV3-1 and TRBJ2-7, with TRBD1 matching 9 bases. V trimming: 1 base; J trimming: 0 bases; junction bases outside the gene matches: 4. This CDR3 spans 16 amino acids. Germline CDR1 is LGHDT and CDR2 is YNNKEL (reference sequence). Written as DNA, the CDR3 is TGTGCCAGCAGCCAAGGACAGGGGGGTCACTCCTACGAGCAGTACTTC. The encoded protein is CASSQGQGGHSYEQYF.

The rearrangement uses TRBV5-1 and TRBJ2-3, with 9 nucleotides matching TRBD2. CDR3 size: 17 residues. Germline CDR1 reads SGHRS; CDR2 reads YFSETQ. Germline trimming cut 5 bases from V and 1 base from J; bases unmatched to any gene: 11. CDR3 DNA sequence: TGCGCCAGCAGGGACGGGCTTCGCGGGAGGGGCACAGATACGCAGTATTTT. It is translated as CASRDGLRGRGTDTQYF.

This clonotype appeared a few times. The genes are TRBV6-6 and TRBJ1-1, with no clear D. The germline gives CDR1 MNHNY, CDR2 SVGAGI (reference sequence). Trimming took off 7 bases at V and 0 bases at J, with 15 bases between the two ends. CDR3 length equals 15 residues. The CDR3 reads CASTGSYLMNTEAFF. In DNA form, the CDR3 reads TGTGCCAGCACGGGCAGCTATTTAATGAACACTGAAGCTTTCTTT.

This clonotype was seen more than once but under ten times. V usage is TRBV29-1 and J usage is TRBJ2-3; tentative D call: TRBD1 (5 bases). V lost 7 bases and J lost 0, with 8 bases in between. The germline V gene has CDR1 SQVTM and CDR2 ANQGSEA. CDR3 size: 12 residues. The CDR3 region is CSDRQSTDTQYF. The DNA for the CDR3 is TGCAGCGACCGACAGAGCACAGATACGCAGTATTTT.

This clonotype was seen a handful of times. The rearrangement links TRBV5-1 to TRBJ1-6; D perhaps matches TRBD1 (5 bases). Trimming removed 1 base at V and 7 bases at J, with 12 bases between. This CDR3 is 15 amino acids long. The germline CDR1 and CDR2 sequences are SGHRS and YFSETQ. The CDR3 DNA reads TGCGCCAGCAGCTTGCAGGGAGCCGGGAATTCACCCCTCCACTTT. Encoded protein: CASSLQGAGNSPLHF.

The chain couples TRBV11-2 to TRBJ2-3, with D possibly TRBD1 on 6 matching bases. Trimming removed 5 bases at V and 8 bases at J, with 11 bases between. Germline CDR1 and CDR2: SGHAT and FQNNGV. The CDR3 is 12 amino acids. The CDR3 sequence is CASSLGQRTQYF. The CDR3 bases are TGTGCCAGCAGCCTCGGACAGCGTACGCAGTATTTT.

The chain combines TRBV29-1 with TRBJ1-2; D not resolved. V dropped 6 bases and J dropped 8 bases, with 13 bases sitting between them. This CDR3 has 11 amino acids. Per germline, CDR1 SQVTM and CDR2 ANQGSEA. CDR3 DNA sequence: TGCAGCGTGGTGACCGAATGGGGCTACACCTTC. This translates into CSVVTEWGYTF.